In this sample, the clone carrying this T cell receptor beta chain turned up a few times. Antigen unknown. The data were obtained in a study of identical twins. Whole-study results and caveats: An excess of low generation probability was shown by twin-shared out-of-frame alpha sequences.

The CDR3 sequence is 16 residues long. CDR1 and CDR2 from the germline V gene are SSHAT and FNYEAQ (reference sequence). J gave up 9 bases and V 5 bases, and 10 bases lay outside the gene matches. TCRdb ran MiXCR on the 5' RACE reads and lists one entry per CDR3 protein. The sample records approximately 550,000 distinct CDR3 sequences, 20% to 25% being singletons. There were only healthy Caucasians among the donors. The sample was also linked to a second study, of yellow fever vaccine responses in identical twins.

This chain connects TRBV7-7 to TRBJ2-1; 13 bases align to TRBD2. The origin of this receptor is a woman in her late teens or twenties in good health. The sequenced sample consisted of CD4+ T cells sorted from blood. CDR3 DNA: TGTGCCAGCAGCCAATCCGGGACTAGCGGGGTAGGTGAGCAGTTCTTC. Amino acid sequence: CASSQSGTSGVGEQFF.